This entry features one T cell receptor beta chain sequence. The sample has other DNA sequences that encode this CDR3 too. Methods used by the authors: Amplification of reference gene primers was used by the study to estimate nucleated cell counts. Measured with immunoSEQ multiplex PCR; TCRdb has only the in-frame clones, and not every one. V, J and clone size reflect that table, while D and trimming were determined from the DNA. This table holds about 170,000 clones, around 82% found once. The data belong to a study of blood T cell repertoires in COVID-19. On the study more broadly: The United States, Italy and Spain supplied acute and convalescent COVID-19 samples. PBMCs, B-cell-depleted T cells, or T cells provided the cDNA or gDNA that made up the material.

The length of the CDR3 is 14 residues. Germline assignment: CDR1 SGHTA and CDR2 FQGNSA. V was pared by 4 bases and J by 1 base, with 4 bases of the junction left unmatched. V and J are TRBV7-2 and TRBJ2-7; TRBD1 agrees at 7 bases. The sequence was collected from a man in his 70s with active or convalescent COVID-19. The sample comprised peripheral blood. The CDR3, as DNA: TGTGCCAGCAGCTCGAGACAGGGTTCCTACGAGCAGTACTTC. This translates into CASSSRQGSYEQYF.